This TCR beta chain came from a study of T-cell memory formation after mild COVID-19. Study details: Largely donor-specific sequence clusters came from two donors. Points from the study as a whole: Contracting CD4+ clones sat mainly in CM and EM; CD8+ in EMRA. Clones from the second wave (peaking day 37) had unconfirmed SARS-CoV-2 specificity. Among clones contracting day 15 to 85, CD4/CD8 was balanced, whereas later expanders leaned CD4+.

In the case of this clonotype: Its antigen is as yet unknown.

Germline assignment: CDR1 SNHLY and CDR2 FYNNEI. V was shortened by 0 bases and J by 5 bases, with 10 bases between the two germline ends. There are 15 residues in the CDR3. MiXCR was run by TCRdb on the 5' RACE reads, yielding one entry per CDR3 protein. Altogether fewer than 500,000 distinct CDR3 sequences are present, more than 20% being singletons, with the ten largest covering about 12%. The source of this sequence is an adult woman who had mild COVID-19 (a few samples of this study predate the infection). Cell type and time point are not known. The V gene is TRBV2, the J gene TRBJ2-2, with TRBD2 as a possible D gene (5 bases). Sequenced: PBMCs or a T cell subset sorted from them (not recorded which). CDR3 coding DNA: TGTGCCAGCAGTGAAGCCGCGCCGGGGACCGGGGAGCTGTTTTTT. Protein product: CASSEAAPGTGELFF.